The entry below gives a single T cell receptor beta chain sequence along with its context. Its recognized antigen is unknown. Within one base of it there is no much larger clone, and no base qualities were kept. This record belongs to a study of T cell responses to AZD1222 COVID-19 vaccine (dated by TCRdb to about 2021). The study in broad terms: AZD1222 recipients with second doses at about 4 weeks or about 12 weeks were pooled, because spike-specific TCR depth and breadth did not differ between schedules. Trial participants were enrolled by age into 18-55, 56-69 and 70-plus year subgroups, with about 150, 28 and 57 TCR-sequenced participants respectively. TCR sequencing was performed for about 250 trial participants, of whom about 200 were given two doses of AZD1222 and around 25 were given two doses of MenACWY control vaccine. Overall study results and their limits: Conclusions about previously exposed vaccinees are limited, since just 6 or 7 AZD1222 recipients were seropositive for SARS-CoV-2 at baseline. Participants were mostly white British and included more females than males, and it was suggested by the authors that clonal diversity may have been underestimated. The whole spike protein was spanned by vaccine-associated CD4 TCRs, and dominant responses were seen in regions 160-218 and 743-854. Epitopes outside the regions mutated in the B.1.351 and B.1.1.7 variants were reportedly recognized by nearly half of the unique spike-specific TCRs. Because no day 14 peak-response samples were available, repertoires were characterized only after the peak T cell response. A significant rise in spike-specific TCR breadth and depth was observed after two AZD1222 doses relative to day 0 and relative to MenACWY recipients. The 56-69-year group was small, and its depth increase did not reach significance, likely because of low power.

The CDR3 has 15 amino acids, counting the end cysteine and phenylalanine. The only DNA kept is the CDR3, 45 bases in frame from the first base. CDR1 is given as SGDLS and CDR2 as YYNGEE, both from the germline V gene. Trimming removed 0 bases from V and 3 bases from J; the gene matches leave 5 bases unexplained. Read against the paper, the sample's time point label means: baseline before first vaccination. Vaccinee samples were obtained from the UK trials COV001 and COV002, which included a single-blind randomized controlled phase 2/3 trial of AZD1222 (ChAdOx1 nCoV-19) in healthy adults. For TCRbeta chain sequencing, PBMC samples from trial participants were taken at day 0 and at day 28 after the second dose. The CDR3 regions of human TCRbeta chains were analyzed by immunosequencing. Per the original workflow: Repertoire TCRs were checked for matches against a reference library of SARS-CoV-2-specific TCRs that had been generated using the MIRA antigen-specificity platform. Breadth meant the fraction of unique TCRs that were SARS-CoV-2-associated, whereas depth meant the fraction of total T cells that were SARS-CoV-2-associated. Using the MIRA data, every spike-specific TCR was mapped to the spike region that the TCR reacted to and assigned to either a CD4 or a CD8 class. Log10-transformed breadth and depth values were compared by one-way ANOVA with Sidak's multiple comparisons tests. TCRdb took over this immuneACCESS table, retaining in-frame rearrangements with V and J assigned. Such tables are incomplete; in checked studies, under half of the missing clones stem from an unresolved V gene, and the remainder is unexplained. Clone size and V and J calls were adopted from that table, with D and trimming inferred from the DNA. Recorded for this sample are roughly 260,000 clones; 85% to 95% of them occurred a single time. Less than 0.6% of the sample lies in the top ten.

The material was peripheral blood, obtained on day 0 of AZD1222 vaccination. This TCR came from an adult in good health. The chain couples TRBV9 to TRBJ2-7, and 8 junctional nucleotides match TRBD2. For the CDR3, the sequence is CASSVGAGGDYEQYF. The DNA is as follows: TGTGCCAGCAGCGTAGGGGCGGGGGGCGACTACGAGCAGTACTTC.